The 5 T cell receptor beta chains below were found in one sample sequenced in a study of early T cells in non-severe SARS-CoV-2 infection. TCRdb re-derived calls from the 5' RACE reads in MiXCR, one entry per CDR3 protein. Among fewer than 85,000 distinct CDR3 sequences listed, around 12% were seen once. Input material: whole blood. These receptors all stem from an adult who was a healthcare worker with PCR-confirmed SARS-CoV-2 infection or an uninfected control (not recorded which).

This clonotype was observed a handful of times. CDR3 sequence reads: CASSVRSASTDTQYF. As DNA, the CDR3 is TGTGCCAGCAGCGTTCGATCGGCTAGCACAGATACGCAGTATTTT. V is TRBV9 and J is TRBJ2-3; D gene unclear. The CDR3 sequence is 15 residues long. With 2 bases removed from V and 0 bases from J, the gap between germline ends came to 10 bases. Germline loops: CDR1 SGDLS, CDR2 YYNGEE.

This clonotype was counted many times. The chain is built from TRBV30 and TRBJ2-6; no clear D. The CDR3 has 13 residues. In germline, CDR1 is GTSNPN, CDR2 SVGIG (reference sequence). Trimming pared 5 bases from V and 0 bases from J, leaving 5 bases between. DNA for the CDR3: TGTGCCTGGGCTAACTCTGGGGCCAACGTCCTGACTTTC. This encodes CAWANSGANVLTF.

There are a few counts of this clonotype. This CDR3 is CASSDAWAEGGQPQHF. The CDR3 DNA reads TGTGCCAGCAGTGATGCCTGGGCGGAGGGAGGGCAGCCCCAGCATTTT. This chain uses TRBV6-1 with TRBJ1-5; D is undetermined. The V end was cut by 3 bases, the J end by 7 bases, with 19 bases between. The CDR3 is 16 residues long. Germline V CDR1 and CDR2: MNHNS, SASEGT.

The chain combines TRBV6-4 with TRBJ1-5; D unresolved. Germline CDR1 and CDR2: MRHNA and SNTAGT. This CDR3 is built from 13 residues. V was clipped by 5 bases and J by 0 bases, with 5 bases between them. This chain's CDR3 is CASSRNSNQPQHF. DNA of the CDR3: TGTGCCAGCAGTAGGAATAGCAATCAGCCCCAGCATTTT.

This clonotype was detected only a few times. This chain uses TRBV6-5 with TRBJ2-3; TRBD2 matches 7 bases. Germline V lookup: CDR1 MNHEY, CDR2 SVGAGI. With 6 bases clipped from V and 2 bases from J, the junction kept 14 bases outside the gene matches. The CDR3 totals 17 residues. The CDR3 spells CASRPGLAGVTTDTQYF. In DNA, the CDR3 is TGTGCCAGCAGACCGGGGTTAGCGGGCGTAACCACAGATACGCAGTATTTT.